These T cell receptor beta chains were read from a single sample in a study of control samples from healthy donors and cancer patients. TCRdb's copy holds only in-frame clones and misses some; the assay was immunoSEQ multiplex PCR. The data show some 180,000 clones, and the top ten clones hold roughly 2%. Input material: blood. Receptors were obtained from a woman aged 25-40 years in good health. CDR3s include the opening cysteine and the closing phenylalanine or tryptophan. The D gene is left open where the match is weak.

D gene	V gene	J gene	CDR3 length	CDR3 DNA	CDR3 protein
NA	TRBV11-2	TRBJ1-2	16	TGTGCCAGCAGCTTATCATCGACAGTCCCTAACTATGGCTACACCTTC	CASSLSSTVPNYGYTF
NA	TRBV4-2	TRBJ2-7	15	TGTGCCAGCAGTCAAGATAACCACGGCGGATACGAGCAGTACTTC	CASSQDNHGGYEQYF
NA	TRBV4-1	TRBJ1-2	15	TGCGCCAGCAGCCGTGAGCAATCTCCTTACTATGGCTACACCTTC	CASSREQSPYYGYTF
NA	TRBV6-1	TRBJ2-7	13	TGTGCCAGCAGTGATTTCATTTCCTACGAGCAGTACTTC	CASSDFISYEQYF
NA	TRBV10-2	TRBJ2-2	17	TGCGCCAGCAGTGAGTTTGGGGAAGGCGAAGGAACCGGGGAGCTGTTTTTT	CASSEFGEGEGTGELFF
NA	TRBV13	TRBJ2-7	13	TGTGCCAGCAGCTTTCGGGGCCCCTACGAGCAGTACTTC	CASSFRGPYEQYF
NA	TRBV28	TRBJ1-2	14	TGTGCCAGCACTCCGCAGGGGCCGATTTCCAGCTACACCTTC	CASTPQGPISSYTF
NA	TRBV4-1	TRBJ1-5	15	TGCGCCAGCAGCCAAGACAAAACTGCGGGTCAGCCCCAGCATTTT	CASSQDKTAGQPQHF
NA	TRBV10-3	TRBJ2-3	11	TGTGCCCGTAAAAGGGCAGATACGCAGTATTTT	CARKRADTQYF
NA	TRBV28	TRBJ2-7	14	TGTGCCAGCAGTTTATCCCAGGGCGCCTACGAGCAGTACTTC	CASSLSQGAYEQYF
NA	TRBV5-1	TRBJ1-1	14	TGCGCCAGCAGCTTCAGCCCCTTGGGCACTGAAGCTTTCTTT	CASSFSPLGTEAFF
NA	TRBV18	TRBJ2-1	16	TGTGCCAGCTCACCGATGAGCGCGGGATCCTACAATGAGCAGTTCTTC	CASSPMSAGSYNEQFF
NA	TRBV5-8	TRBJ2-5	16	TGTGCCAGCAGGTCAGGGGCAAAGGCGAACCAAGAGACCCAGTACTTC	CASRSGAKANQETQYF
TRBD2	TRBV9	TRBJ2-3	17	TGTGCCAGCAGCGTAGTCCCAAGCGGGGGGGCCGGGATTGGGCAGTATTTT	CASSVVPSGGAGIGQYF
NA	TRBV3-1/TRBV3-2	TRBJ1-5	16	TGTGCCAGCAGCCAAGGTGGCCTGGGGAGCAATCAGCCCCAGCATTTT	CASSQGGLGSNQPQHF
NA	TRBV4-1	TRBJ1-2	16	TGCGCCAGCAGCCAACGTGGGGTTCCTCCTAACTATGGCTACACCTTC	CASSQRGVPPNYGYTF
TRBD2	TRBV29-1	TRBJ2-3	14	TGCAGCGTTGTGCTAGCGGATAGCACAGATACGCAGTATTTT	CSVVLADSTDTQYF
TRBD2	TRBV7-2	TRBJ2-1	16	TGTGCCAGCAGCTTAGCGCGCGGGGGTAGGGACAATGAGCAGTTCTTC	CASSLARGGRDNEQFF
NA	TRBV19	TRBJ1-3	13	TGTGCCAGTAGTATAATGCCTGGAAACACCATATATTTT	CASSIMPGNTIYF
TRBD1	TRBV5-4	TRBJ2-4	16	TGTGCCAGCAGCTTGAAGCGCGGGACAGGGGGAGACATTCAGTACTTC	CASSLKRGTGGDIQYF
TRBD1	TRBV2	TRBJ2-7	14	TGTGCCAGCACCCTAGGGGACAGAAGCCTCAAGCAGTACTTC	CASTLGDRSLKQYF
NA	TRBV19	TRBJ1-1	14	TGTGCCACCGGAAACCGGGTTAGGAACACTGAAGCTTTCTTT	CATGNRVRNTEAFF
TRBD2	TRBV3-1/TRBV3-2	TRBJ2-5	15	TGTGCCAGCAGCCAAGAAGCGGGGGGAGGAGAGACCCAGTACTTC	CASSQEAGGGETQYF
NA	TRBV5-1	TRBJ1-3	14	TGCGCCAGCAGCTTGACTGGCTCTGGAAACACCATATATTTT	CASSLTGSGNTIYF
TRBD2	TRBV9	TRBJ2-3	16	TGTGCCAGCTCTATACCAGGTAGCGGGGGGGCAGATACGCAGTATTTT	CASSIPGSGGADTQYF
TRBD1	TRBV18	TRBJ1-5	16	TGTGCCAGCTCACCACCGGGACAGGGGGCAGGTCAGCCCCAGCATTTT	CASSPPGQGAGQPQHF
TRBD1	TRBV27	TRBJ1-2	14	TGTGCCAGCAGTTTCAGGGGGCTTCCCTATGGCTACACCTTC	CASSFRGLPYGYTF
NA	TRBV10-1	TRBJ2-7	14	TGCGCCAGCAGTGAGCCAGGGACCTCCTACGAGCAGTACTTC	CASSEPGTSYEQYF
TRBD1	TRBV7-2	TRBJ2-7	12	TGTGCCAGCAGCCTGACAGGGGGCGAGCAGTACTTC	CASSLTGGEQYF
NA	TRBV6-6	TRBJ1-1	15	TGTGCCAGCAAGGGCGGGGCAGAGGAAAGAGTGGAAGCTTTCTTT	CASKGGAEERVEAFF
TRBD2	TRBV6-6	TRBJ2-7	13	TGTGCCGTAGAGCGGGGGGCCGCATACGAGCAGTACTTC	CAVERGAAYEQYF
NA	TRBV3-1/TRBV3-2	TRBJ1-5	16	TGTGCCAGCAGCCAAGGCGGACAAGTTGTGAGTCAGCCCCAGCATTTT	CASSQGGQVVSQPQHF
NA	TRBV28	TRBJ2-7	15	TGTGCCAGCACTTCGGCTGGGGCAGCATCCTACGAGCAGTACTTC	CASTSAGAASYEQYF
NA	TRBV25-1	TRBJ2-1	15	TGTGCCAGCACGAAAGGGGCCGGGGGTGTTGATGAGCAGTTCTTC	CASTKGAGGVDEQFF
NA	TRBV29-1	TRBJ2-1	13	TGCAGCGCTTCCGGGGGCTCCTACAATGAGCAGTTCTTC	CSASGGSYNEQFF
TRBD1	TRBV30	TRBJ1-2	15	TGTGCCTGGAGTGTACCGGGGACAGGGAACTATGGCTACACCTTC	CAWSVPGTGNYGYTF
NA	TRBV7-9	TRBJ2-7	14	TGTGCCAGCAGCTTAGGACGGACAAGAGGCGAGCAGTACTTC	CASSLGRTRGEQYF
NA	TRBV12-5	TRBJ1-1	11	TGTGCTAGTGGTTTAACTCCGAAAGCTTTCTTT	CASGLTPKAFF
NA	TRBV19	TRBJ2-3	15	TGTGCCAGTACCTCCGGGACATCAACAACAGATACGCAGTATTTT	CASTSGTSTTDTQYF
NA	TRBV12-3/TRBV12-4	TRBJ1-2	13	TGTGCCAGCAGTTTACGGGGGAACTATGGCTACACCTTC	CASSLRGNYGYTF
NA	TRBV5-1	TRBJ1-2	16	TGCGCCAGCAGCGCACTAATACAGGCTTTAGGTGACGGCTACACCTTC	CASSALIQALGDGYTF
NA	TRBV7-9	TRBJ2-4	12	TGTGCCAGCAGCTTAGGGGGAAACATTCAGTACTTC	CASSLGGNIQYF
TRBD1	TRBV10-2	TRBJ2-7	16	TGCGCCAGCAAGGAAGGTTATTTAAGGACAGGGGACGAGCAGTACTTC	CASKEGYLRTGDEQYF
NA	TRBV11-2	TRBJ2-2	13	TGTGCCAGCAGCTTTTCGAACACCGGGGAGCTGTTTTTT	CASSFSNTGELFF
TRBD1	TRBV6-5	TRBJ2-7	13	TGTGCCAGCGGTTATGGACAGGGTTACGAGCAGTACTTC	CASGYGQGYEQYF
NA	TRBV15	TRBJ1-2	15	TGTGCCACCAGCAGTTCCGGACGGGGGAACTATGGCTACACCTTC	CATSSSGRGNYGYTF
NA	TRBV6-2/TRBV6-3	TRBJ1-2	12	TGTGCCAGCAGTCCGGACAGTCATGGCTACACCTTC	CASSPDSHGYTF
NA	TRBV28	TRBJ2-7	11	TGTGCCAGCAGTTCGTCCTACGAGCAGTACTTC	CASSSSYEQYF
TRBD1	TRBV19	TRBJ1-3	15	TGTGCCAGTAGTGTCGGACCGACAGGGCTAAACACCATATATTTT	CASSVGPTGLNTIYF
NA	TRBV3-1/TRBV3-2	TRBJ2-7	13	TGTGCCAGCAGCCAAGAGGCGGTAATGACTCACCATTTC	CASSQEAVMTHHF
NA	TRBV10-3	TRBJ1-2	15	TGTGCCATCAGTGAGGGGGGAGGCCCGCTCTATGGCTACACCTTC	CAISEGGGPLYGYTF
NA	TRBV12-3/TRBV12-4	TRBJ1-1	12	TGTGCCAGCAGTTTGATCCCCGGATCTGCTTTCTTT	CASSLIPGSAFF
NA	TRBV3-1/TRBV3-2	TRBJ2-1	14	TGTGCCAGCAGCCGGGACTTGTCCTACAATGAGCAGTTCTTC	CASSRDLSYNEQFF
NA	TRBV6-5	TRBJ1-2	15	TGTGCCAGCAGTTACTCGCGTCATACTAACTATGGCTACACCTTC	CASSYSRHTNYGYTF
NA	TRBV12-3/TRBV12-4	TRBJ1-1	13	TGTGCCAGCAGTGTGGGGATAAACACTGAAGCTTTCTTT	CASSVGINTEAFF